These 12 T cell receptor beta chains originate from one sample sequenced in a study of blood T cell repertoires in COVID-19. Profiling relied on immunoSEQ multiplex PCR, and the TCRdb table lists in-frame clones only, not all of them. The data contain about 200,000 clones, roughly nine tenths of them seen just once; the ten biggest clones take up over 2%. The sequencing input was peripheral blood. These receptors originate from a woman aged 50 to 65 with acute or convalescent COVID-19.

The chain uses TRBV27 and TRBJ1-2; 10 nucleotides match TRBD1. This CDR3 has 15 amino acids. Germline V gene data show CDR1 as MNHEY and CDR2 as SMNVEV (reference sequence). V gave up 8 bases and J gave up 4 bases; unmatched junction bases: 10. Written as DNA, the CDR3 is TGTGCCAGCGGGGCCCGGGACAGGGGAAGCTATGGCTACACCTTC. This translates into CASGARDRGSYGYTF.

The V call is TRBV12-3 or TRBV12-4, the J call TRBJ1-2, with 8 positions matching TRBD1. This CDR3 is 13 amino acids long. J gave up 6 bases and V 6 bases, and 6 bases lay outside the gene matches. CDR3 coding DNA: TGTGCCAGCAGAAGACAGGGGTGGGATGGCTACACCTTC. It codes for CASRRQGWDGYTF.

The chain carries TRBV7-2 and TRBJ1-2; D gene uncertain. CDR1 is SGHTA and CDR2 is FQGNSA in the germline V gene. V was clipped by 5 bases and J by 8 bases, with 9 bases between them. The CDR3 loop spans 11 amino acids. The CDR3 DNA reads TGTGCCAGCAGCCCCTGGGAGGGCTACACCTTC. It specifies CASSPWEGYTF. The full variable domain, its missing parts supplied by reference TRBV7-2 and TRBJ1-2, is GAGVSQSPSNKVTEKGKDVELRCDPISGHTALYWYRQSLGQGLEFLIYFQGNSAPDKSGLPSDRFSAERTGGSVSTLTIQRTQQEDSAVYLCASSPWEGYTFGSGTRLTVV.

This clone was counted many times. The V and J genes are TRBV21-1 and TRBJ2-7; the tabulated D call, TRBD2, remains unverified against the DNA. TRBV21-1 is a pseudogene. The CDR3 loop spans 15 amino acids. CDR3 in amino acids: CASSKEGLQSYEQYF. The CDR3 DNA follows: TGTGCCAGCAGCAAAGAGGGACTGCAGTCCTACGAGCAGTACTTC.

This clone was detected ten times or more. The gene calls are TRBV27 and TRBJ1-5, with 7 bases aligning to TRBD1. Germline CDR1 is MNHEY and CDR2 is SMNVEV (reference sequence). The length of the CDR3 is 18 residues. Losses at the gene ends were 3 bases for V and 0 bases for J; bases not matched to a gene: 11. The chain's CDR3 is CASSLARRKGASNQPQHF. As DNA, the CDR3 is TGTGCCAGCAGTTTGGCCCGACGGAAGGGGGCTAGCAATCAGCCCCAGCATTTT.

The chain's CDR3 is CASNPRTGDSSPLHF. CDR3 nucleotides: TGTGCCAGCAACCCCCGGACAGGGGATAGTTCACCCCTCCACTTT. The chain is built from TRBV21-1 and TRBJ1-6; TRBD1 is the table's D call and was not checked against the DNA. TRBV21-1 is termed a pseudogene. The CDR3 is 15 amino acids.

A few counts support this clone. This chain joins TRBV6-5 and TRBJ2-3; D is possibly TRBD2 (6 bases). The germline V gene has CDR1 MNHEY and CDR2 SVGAGI. CDR3 length: 16 amino acids. V lost 0 bases and J 4 bases, leaving 14 bases between the germline ends. CDR3 sequence reads: CASSYSTRGVPDTQYF. CDR3 coding DNA: TGTGCCAGCAGTTACTCGACGCGGGGAGTCCCAGATACGCAGTATTTT.

This chain links TRBV24-1 with TRBJ2-3; D unresolved. The CDR3 has 15 amino acids. Trimming left V 3 bases short and J 6 bases short, with 15 bases between. The germline V gene has CDR1 KGHDR and CDR2 SFDVKD. The chain's CDR3 is CATSDTTLSGDTQYF. The CDR3 DNA is TGTGCCACCAGTGATACTACACTCTCTGGCGATACGCAGTATTTT.

The chain couples TRBV7-2 to TRBJ2-1, with D tentatively TRBD2 (6 bases). The V end was cut by 5 bases, the J end by 0 bases, with 11 bases between. CDR1 SGHTA and CDR2 FQGNSA come from the germline V gene. The CDR3 covers 15 residues. The CDR3 sequence is CASSTAGSSYNEQFF. CDR3 nucleotides: TGTGCCAGCAGCACCGCGGGGAGCTCCTACAATGAGCAGTTCTTC.

The chain uses TRBV12-3 or TRBV12-4 and TRBJ1-2, with D maybe TRBD1 (6 bases). CDR3 size: 13 residues. Trimming took 4 bases from V and 4 from J, leaving 10 bases between them. CDR3 coding DNA: TGTGCCAGCAGTTCGGGACACTTCTATGGCTACACCTTC. This encodes CASSSGHFYGYTF.

The chain links TRBV27 to TRBJ2-3; D ambiguous. CDR1 is MNHEY and CDR2 is SMNVEV in the germline V gene (reference sequence). The V gene lost 4 bases and the J gene lost 2 bases, with 10 bases spanning the gap. CDR3 length: 14 residues. CDR3 DNA: TGTGCCAGCAGTTCGGCTAGACTCACAGATACGCAGTATTTT. It is translated as CASSSARLTDTQYF.

The rearrangement links TRBV7-6 to TRBJ2-5; 9 positions agree with TRBD2. Germline trimming cut 3 bases from V and 5 bases from J; bases unmatched to any gene: 10. This CDR3 contains 16 residues. CDR1 is SGHVS, CDR2 FNYEAQ, per germline. The CDR3 nucleotides are TGTGCCAGCAGCTTCGGTAGCGGGAGTCTTGTGGAGACCCAGTACTTC. Encoded protein: CASSFGSGSLVETQYF.